This T cell receptor beta chain comes out of a study of siplizumab effects on memory and regulatory T cells. Germline CDR1 reads MRHNA; CDR2 reads SNTAGT. The J segment lost 4 bases and the V segment lost 5 bases, leaving 5 bases of the junction unmatched. The CDR3 spans 14 residues. The assay was immunoSEQ multiplex PCR, and TCRdb's table has in-frame clones only and misses some. The sample yields some 100,000 clones, approximately 96% seen once. The chain employs TRBV6-4 and TRBJ1-2; TRBD1 aligns across 9 bases. This TCR derives from a human donor in good health. Sequenced sample: naive CD4+ T cells sorted from blood. For the CDR3, the DNA is TGTGCCAGCAGTCTACAGGGGGCTTTCTATGGCTACACCTTC. It yields the protein CASSLQGAFYGYTF.